The entry below describes one TCR beta chain. These data are taken from a study of blood T cell repertoires in COVID-19. The table came from immunoSEQ multiplex PCR; TCRdb's copy has only in-frame clones and leaves some out. The sample shows under 450,000 clones, 91% of them seen only once. Sequencing used PBMCs or T cells enriched from blood (not recorded which). This TCR derives from a woman in her thirties or forties who had been exposed to COVID-19.

The CDR3 DNA is TGTGCCAGCAGCTTAAGGGGACAGGCGAAGACCCAGTACTTC. It specifies CASSLRGQAKTQYF. This chain uses TRBV5-8 with TRBJ2-5; 8 bases line up with TRBD1. In germline, CDR1 is SGHTS, CDR2 YDEGEE. V was pared by 2 bases and J by 6 bases, with 6 bases of the junction left unmatched. This CDR3 comprises 14 residues.